This T cell receptor (beta chain) emerged from a study of T cell changes during pregnancy in multiple sclerosis (dated by TCRdb to about 2019). About the full investigation: The study examined how the T cell repertoire changed over the course of pregnancy in women with multiple sclerosis.

The method was the immunoSEQ multiplex PCR assay. The immuneACCESS repertoire file appears here via TCRdb, limited to in-frame rearrangements. These files lack a portion of the clones; in checked studies, under half of the deficit traces to unresolved V genes, and the cause of the others is not known. This sample lists 65,000 to 90,000 clones; 85% to 95% were detected once. 2.5% to 3.5% of the sample belongs to the ten largest clones. Of note for this clone: The clone's antigen remains unknown. Within one base of it there is no much larger clone, and no base qualities were kept.

V loses 2 bases of germline sequence and J loses 8 bases, and the interval between the two ends is 9 bases. CDR1 and CDR2 are drawn from the germline V gene: MNHEY, SVGAGI. Spanning cysteine to phenylalanine, the CDR3 consists of 12 amino acids. Just CDR3 DNA is preserved here, 36 bases in frame from base 1. The sample in question was peripheral blood, obtained in the third trimester of pregnancy. The sequence is built from TRBV6-5 and TRBJ1-1; perhaps TRBD1 is the D gene, with 6 bases matching. The source is a female donor in good health, enrolled as a control in a pregnancy study. The CDR3 sequence is CASSYLTGEAFF. The DNA is TGTGCCAGCAGTTACCTGACAGGAGAAGCTTTCTTT.